Following are 8 T cell receptor beta chains from one sample sequenced in a study of tumor and adjacent non-tumor tissue in lung cancer. RNA was extracted from bulk tissue without any cell sorting. Three rounds of nested PCR, following a modified ARM-PCR protocol, produced the TCRbeta library. TCRdb reanalysed the multiplex PCR reads using MiXCR and keeps one entry per CDR3 protein. The data contain roughly 81,000 distinct CDR3 sequences, about three fifths of them singletons. Sequenced sample: lung tumor tissue. These receptors all stem from a man in his 70s with non-small cell lung cancer.

V is TRBV29-1 and J is TRBJ1-1, with TRBD1 matching over 7 bases. V lost 6 bases and J lost 3; bases outside the gene matches: 7. Germline values: CDR1 SQVTM, CDR2 ANQGSEA. The CDR3 is 13 amino acids. CDR3 coding DNA: TGCAGCGTCAGGGGGTGCGACGACACTGAAGCTTTCTTT. Translating gives CSVRGCDDTEAFF.

The CDR3 loop reads CASSQSWLDTGELFF. CDR3 sequence (DNA): TGTGCCAGCAGCCAATCCTGGCTCGACACCGGGGAGCTGTTTTTT. This rearrangement joins TRBV7-8 to TRBJ2-2; D is ambiguous. The CDR3 runs 15 residues. Germline V CDR1 and CDR2: SGHVS, FQNEAQ. Trimming shortened V by 5 bases and J by 3 bases, and 13 bases separated the two germline ends.

The rearrangement links TRBV28 to TRBJ1-6; D might be TRBD1 (5 bases). Trimming stripped 6 bases from V and 8 bases from J, with 23 bases between. The CDR3 is 17 residues long. From germline, CDR1 is MDHEN and CDR2 SYDVKM. The CDR3 loop is CASRYMGGGHGDSPLHF. The CDR3 DNA reads TGTGCCAGCAGATATATGGGGGGTGGACACGGGGATTCACCCCTCCACTTT.

Comment on this clonotype: A much larger clone lies a single base off, so this may be a read error. The conserved closing phenylalanine or tryptophan is absent in this CDR3, likely reflecting a read error. The chain uses TRBV29-1 and TRBJ1-6; TRBD1 agrees at 7 bases. The J segment lost 8 bases and the V segment lost 6 bases, leaving 7 bases of the junction unmatched. This CDR3 contains 13 residues. Germline CDR1 is SQVTM and CDR2 is ANQGSEA. CDR3 residues: CSVGDSSHSPLHL. The CDR3 coding sequence is TGCAGCGTGGGGGACAGTTCGCATTCACCCCTCCACTTA.

This clonotype was seen a single time. A read error is possible here, since a much larger clone lies one base away. The rearrangement joins TRBV20-1 to TRBJ2-5; D is ambiguous. Trimming cost V 2 bases and J 5 bases, with 12 bases left between them. The germline gives CDR1 DFQATT, CDR2 SNEGSKA (reference sequence). The CDR3 is 13 amino acids. The CDR3 nucleotides are TGCAGTGCTAGAAAAGGTCCGGCGGAGACCCAGTACTTC. Amino acids: CSARKGPAETQYF.

This clonotype was observed many times. This rearrangement joins TRBV6-6 to TRBJ2-7, with 8 bases matching TRBD2. CDR3 length equals 15 residues. J was trimmed by 0 bases and V by 6 bases; bases with no gene match: 7. Germline CDR1 is MNHNY and CDR2 is SVGAGI (reference sequence). CDR3 bases: TGTGCCAGCAGGGCCACTAGCGGCCGCTCCTACGAGCAGTACTTC. It encodes CASRATSGRSYEQYF.

Comments on this clonotype: This could be a read error, since a much larger clone is one nucleotide away. The chain employs TRBV6-1 and TRBJ1-2; unclear D gene. The CDR3 totals 14 residues. V dropped 6 bases and J dropped 8 bases, with 19 bases sitting between them. CDR1 MNHNS and CDR2 SASEGT come from the germline V gene. The CDR3 nucleotides read TGTGCCAGCAGAGCCCCATTAAAGGAGTGGGGCTACACCTTC. Its translation is CASRAPLKEWGYTF.

The J gene is TRBJ1-1, the V gene TRBV29-1; no clear D gene. This CDR3 region has 12 residues. V dropped 8 bases and J dropped 1 base, with 11 bases sitting between them. Germline assignment: CDR1 SQVTM and CDR2 ANQGSEA. CDR3 region: CSTDGRNTEAFF. CDR3 DNA sequence: TGCAGCACAGATGGGAGGAACACTGAAGCTTTCTTT.